The 20 T cell receptor beta chains in this list originate from one sample, sequenced in a study of CD8 T cells in Susac syndrome. When the RNA was reverse transcribed, random hexamers were used with an input of 0.5 to 1 ug. TCRdb reprocessed the immunoSEQ multiplex PCR reads via MiXCR and lists one record per CDR3 protein. This table holds some 200,000 distinct CDR3 sequences, 95% found once. Sequences were obtained from CD4+ T cells from PBMCs. The receptors stem from a human donor with multiple sclerosis.

The chain links TRBV27 to TRBJ2-5, with 9 positions matching TRBD2. The CDR3 consists of 16 residues. The germline V gene encodes CDR1 MNHEY and CDR2 SMNVEV (reference sequence). J lost 5 bases, V lost 1 base, and 8 bases had no gene match. CDR3 bases: TGTGCCAGCAGTTTATTAGGGACTAGCAGGTCGGAGACCCAGTACTTC. This gives the protein CASSLLGTSRSETQYF.

The genes are TRBV24-1 and TRBJ2-1; 7 positions agree with TRBD2. This CDR3 comprises 16 residues. Germline V lookup: CDR1 KGHDR, CDR2 SFDVKD. V shed 3 bases and J 2 bases; nucleotides not matched to a gene: 6. DNA for the CDR3: TGTGCCACCAGTGATGGTAGCGGGCCCACCTACAATGAGCAGTTCTTC. It codes for CATSDGSGPTYNEQFF.

The V call is TRBV20-1, the J call TRBJ2-3, with TRBD2 matching over 12 bases. The CDR3 runs to 15 residues. With V trimmed by 3 bases and J by 3 bases, 4 bases remained unmatched. Germline CDR1 is DFQATT and CDR2 is SNEGSKA (reference sequence). CDR3 region: CSASYLAGGTDTQYF. The CDR3 DNA reads TGCAGTGCTAGTTACCTAGCGGGGGGGACAGATACGCAGTATTTT.

The chain has TRBV9 and TRBJ2-7, with 12 bases identical to TRBD1. The CDR3 runs to 16 residues. V dropped 4 bases and J dropped 4; count of bases not matched to a gene: 9. CDR1 and CDR2 from the germline V gene are SGDLS and YYNGEE. CDR3 nucleotide sequence: TGTGCCAGCAGCAAAACCGGGACAGGGGGCGCGTACGAGCAGTACTTC. Protein: CASSKTGTGGAYEQYF.

This clonotype was observed once. V and J are TRBV20-1 and TRBJ2-6; TRBD2 is a possible D gene (6 bases). The length of the CDR3 is 16 residues. CDR1 and CDR2 from the germline V gene are DFQATT and SNEGSKA (reference sequence). Trimming took 0 bases from V and 2 from J, leaving 11 bases between them. The CDR3 spells CSARDHRGTGANVLTF. For the CDR3, the DNA is TGCAGTGCTAGAGATCATCGGGGGACTGGGGCCAACGTCCTGACTTTC.

The CDR3 spells CASSQPPGYGYTF. DNA for the CDR3: TGCGCCAGCAGCCAGCCCCCGGGCTATGGCTACACCTTC. The chain couples TRBV4-3 to TRBJ1-2; no clear D. This CDR3 has 13 residues. With 3 bases removed from V and 4 bases from J, the gap between germline ends came to 9 bases. Germline V CDR1 and CDR2: LGHNA, YSLEER.

This clonotype was seen only once. The V gene is TRBV20-1, the J gene TRBJ2-3; D gene uncertain. V gave up 6 bases and J gave up 0 bases, with 10 bases separating them. Germline V lookup: CDR1 DFQATT, CDR2 SNEGSKA (reference sequence). The CDR3 has 13 amino acids. This CDR3 reads CSAPGRSTDTQYF. For the CDR3, the DNA is TGCAGTGCGCCTGGCCGGAGCACAGATACGCAGTATTTT.

The chain uses TRBV20-1 and TRBJ2-7; D not certain. The CDR3 loop spans 13 amino acids. The germline V gene encodes CDR1 DFQATT and CDR2 SNEGSKA (reference sequence). V was cut by 6 bases and J by 3 bases, with 15 bases left in between. The CDR3 spells CSAGSTGIYEQYF. The CDR3 DNA is TGCAGTGCCGGGTCGACTGGAATCTACGAGCAGTACTTC.

This sequence joins TRBV29-1 and TRBJ2-1; D ambiguous. The CDR3 covers 14 residues. The germline CDR1 and CDR2 sequences are SQVTM and ANQGSEA. The V end lost 6 bases, the J end lost 5 bases, and 17 bases lay between the germline ends. The CDR3 protein is CSVGWRAGDNEQFF. The DNA for the CDR3 is TGCAGCGTGGGATGGCGCGCCGGTGACAATGAGCAGTTCTTC.

The V call is TRBV3-1, the J call TRBJ2-5; the D gene could be TRBD1 or TRBD2 (6 bases each). The CDR3 spans 15 residues. V lost 7 bases and J lost 5, with 20 bases in between. Germline V gene lookup returns CDR1 LGHDT and CDR2 YNNKEL (reference sequence). CDR3 protein: CASTNRDTEGETQYF. The CDR3 nucleotides read TGTGCCAGCACCAACCGGGACACGGAGGGTGAGACCCAGTACTTC.

The chain employs TRBV3-1 and TRBJ2-1; D is uncertain. V was trimmed by 3 bases and J by 15 bases, leaving 15 bases between them. The germline V gene has CDR1 LGHDT and CDR2 YNNKEL (reference sequence). The CDR3 runs 12 residues. CDR3 in amino acids: CASSQGPAVGFF. The CDR3 nucleotides are TGTGCCAGCAGCCAGGGCCCTGCGGTAGGGTTCTTC.

On this clonotype itself: One end of the junction varies from germline; a read error may be responsible. The chain recombines TRBV2 with TRBJ2-1; D call uncertain. The CDR3 runs to 12 residues. Germline V gene lookup returns CDR1 SNHLY and CDR2 FYNNEI. CDR3 coding DNA: TGTGCCAGCAGAGAAGACCCACCGCAGCTGTTCTTC. As protein: CASREDPPQLFF.

The genes are TRBV11-2 and TRBJ2-2, with 7 bases fitting TRBD2. Germline CDR1 SGHAT, CDR2 FQNNGV. Germline trimming cut 4 bases from V and 4 bases from J; bases unmatched to any gene: 6. The CDR3 is 15 amino acids. The CDR3 loop is CASSSPRTSTGELFF. CDR3 DNA sequence: TGTGCCAGCAGCTCCCCTAGGACTAGCACCGGGGAGCTGTTTTTT.

This chain links TRBV24-1 with TRBJ2-1; D remains unclear. The CDR3 extends over 11 amino acids. Trimming left V 6 bases short and J 7 bases short, with 6 bases between. The V gene's germline CDR1 is KGHDR and CDR2 SFDVKD. The CDR3 here is CATSLGNEQFF. In nucleotides, the CDR3 is TGTGCCACCAGTTTGGGGAATGAGCAGTTCTTC.

V usage is TRBV18 and J usage is TRBJ1-4; perhaps TRBD1 as D (6 bases). V was cut by 0 bases and J by 8 bases, with 10 bases left in between. Germline CDR1 is KGHSH and CDR2 is LQKENI. The CDR3 consists of 14 residues. CDR3 DNA: TGTGCCAGCTCACCACCGCCGAGGGGGGAAAAACTGTTTTTT. Protein sequence: CASSPPPRGEKLFF.

The rearrangement uses TRBV3-1 and TRBJ2-2; D gene ambiguous. Trimming stripped 3 bases from V and 7 bases from J, with 3 bases between. The CDR3 length is 11 residues. The germline gives CDR1 LGHDT, CDR2 YNNKEL (reference sequence). CDR3 in amino acids: CASSHDGELFF. In DNA form, the CDR3 reads TGTGCCAGCAGCCATGACGGGGAGCTGTTTTTT. Based on the CDR3 plus reference TRBV3-1 and TRBJ2-2, the full variable domain is DTAVSQTPKYLVTQMGNDKSIKCEQNLGHDTMYWYKQDSKKFLKIMFSYNNKELIINETVPNRFSPKSPDKAHLNLHINSLELGDSAVYFCASSHDGELFFGEGSRLTVL.

This clonotype has only a few counts. V gene TRBV11-2 combines with J gene TRBJ2-7, with D uncertain. Germline CDR1 and CDR2: SGHAT and FQNNGV. V dropped 3 bases and J dropped 3 bases, with 3 bases sitting between them. This CDR3 is built from 11 residues. The CDR3 coding sequence is TGTGCCAGCAGCTTTAACTACGAGCAGTACTTC. It specifies CASSFNYEQYF.

CDR3 sequence: CASSSQDRGDYNEQFF. The CDR3 DNA sequence: TGTGCCAGCAGTTCCCAGGACAGGGGAGATTACAATGAGCAGTTCTTC. The chain recombines TRBV28 with TRBJ2-1, with TRBD1 matching 9 bases. The CDR3 sequence is 16 residues long. Losses at the gene ends were 4 bases for V and 4 bases for J; bases not matched to a gene: 8. Per germline, CDR1 MDHEN and CDR2 SYDVKM.

V and J are TRBV10-3 and TRBJ2-7; D gene ambiguous. Germline CDR1 and CDR2: ENHRY and SYGVKD. This CDR3 contains 12 residues. Between the trimmed V and J ends, which lost 5 bases and 2 bases, there was a span of 7 bases. The CDR3 region is CAISTPTYEQYF. CDR3 bases: TGTGCCATCAGTACACCAACCTACGAGCAGTACTTC.

The chain recombines TRBV15 with TRBJ1-1; TRBD1 matches 8 bases. CDR1 and CDR2 from the germline V gene are LNHNV and YYDKDF (reference sequence). After removal of 2 bases from V and 3 bases from J, the junction contained 5 bases not matched to a gene. CDR3 length: 15 residues. CDR3 DNA: TGTGCCACCAGCAGACGACAGGGGATCCACACTGAAGCTTTCTTT. It codes for CATSRRQGIHTEAFF.